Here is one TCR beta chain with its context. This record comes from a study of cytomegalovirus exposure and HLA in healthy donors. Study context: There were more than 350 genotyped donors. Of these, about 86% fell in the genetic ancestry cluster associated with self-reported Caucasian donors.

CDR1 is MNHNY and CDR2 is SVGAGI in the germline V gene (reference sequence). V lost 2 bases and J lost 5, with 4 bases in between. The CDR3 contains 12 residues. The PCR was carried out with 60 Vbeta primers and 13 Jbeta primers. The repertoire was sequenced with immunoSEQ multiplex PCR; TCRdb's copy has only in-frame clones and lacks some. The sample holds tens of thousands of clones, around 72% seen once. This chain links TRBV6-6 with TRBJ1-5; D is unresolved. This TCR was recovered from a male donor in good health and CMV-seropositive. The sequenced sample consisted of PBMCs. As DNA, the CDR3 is TGTGCCAGCAGTTACAGAGATCAGCCCCAGCATTTT. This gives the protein CASSYRDQPQHF.